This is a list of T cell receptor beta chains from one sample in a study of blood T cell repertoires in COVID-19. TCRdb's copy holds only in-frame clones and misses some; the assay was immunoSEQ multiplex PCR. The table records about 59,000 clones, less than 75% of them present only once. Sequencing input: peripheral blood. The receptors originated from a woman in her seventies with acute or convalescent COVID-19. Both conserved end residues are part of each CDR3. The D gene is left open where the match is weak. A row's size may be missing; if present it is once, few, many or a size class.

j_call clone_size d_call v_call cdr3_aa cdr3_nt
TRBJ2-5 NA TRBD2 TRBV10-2 CASSLRLAGFGKTQYF TGCGCCAGCAGTCTCAGACTAGCGGGCTTCGGAAAGACCCAGTACTTC
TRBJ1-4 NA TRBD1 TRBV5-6 CASSSIQGASNEKLFF TGTGCCAGCAGCTCTATCCAGGGGGCATCTAATGAAAAACTGTTTTTT
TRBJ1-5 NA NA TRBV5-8 CASSLGQKSNQPQHF TGTGCCAGCAGCTTGGGGCAGAAAAGCAATCAGCCCCAGCATTTT
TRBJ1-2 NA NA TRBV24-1 CATSGGIGGYTF TGTGCCACCAGTGGAGGGATCGGTGGCTACACCTTC
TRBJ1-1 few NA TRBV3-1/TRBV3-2 CASSPTVTAEAFF TGTGCCAGCAGCCCCACCGTGACAGCCGAAGCTTTCTTT
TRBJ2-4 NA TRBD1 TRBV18 CASSLLSGQGLAKNIQYF TGTGCCAGCTCATTACTTTCTGGACAGGGCCTAGCCAAAAACATTCAGTACTTC
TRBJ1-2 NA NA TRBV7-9 CASSLGSPHYGYTF TGTGCCAGCAGCTTAGGTTCCCCTCACTATGGCTACACCTTC
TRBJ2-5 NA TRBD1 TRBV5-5 CASSSTGGVTGTQYF TGTGCCAGCAGCTCTACAGGGGGCGTAACGGGGACCCAGTACTTC
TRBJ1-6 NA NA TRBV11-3 CASSLGGASPLHF TGTGCCAGCAGCTTAGGGGGAGCCTCACCCCTCCACTTT
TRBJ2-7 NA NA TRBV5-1 CASSAGVAYEQYF TGCGCCAGCAGCGCAGGGGTGGCCTACGAGCAGTACTTC
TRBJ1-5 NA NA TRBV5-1 CASSLVPGDSNQPQHF TGCGCCAGCAGCTTGGTGCCAGGGGATAGCAATCAGCCCCAGCATTTT
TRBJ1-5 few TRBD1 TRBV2 CASSADRGNQPQHF TGTGCCAGCAGTGCAGACAGGGGAAATCAGCCCCAGCATTTT
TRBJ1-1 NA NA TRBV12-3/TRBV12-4 CASSSRSEAFF TGTGCCAGCAGTTCAAGGAGTGAAGCTTTCTTT
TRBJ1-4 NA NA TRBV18 CASSLRQAKTNEKLFF TGTGCCAGCTCACTGCGACAGGCTAAAACTAATGAAAAACTGTTTTTT
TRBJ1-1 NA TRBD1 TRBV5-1 CASSWTGVVTEAFF TGCGCCAGCAGCTGGACAGGGGTCGTAACTGAAGCTTTCTTT
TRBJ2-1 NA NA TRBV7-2 CASTLFRGYYNEQFF TGTGCCAGCACTCTATTCAGAGGATACTACAATGAGCAGTTCTTC
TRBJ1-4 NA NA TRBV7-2 CASSIRGGPEKLFF TGTGCCAGCAGTATTAGGGGGGGACCCGAAAAACTGTTTTTT
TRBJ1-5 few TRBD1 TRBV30 CAWSTRTGGQPQHF TGTGCCTGGAGTACCCGGACAGGGGGCCAGCCCCAGCATTTT
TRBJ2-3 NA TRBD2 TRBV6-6 CASSPGGSTDTQYF TGTGCCAGCAGTCCGGGGGGGAGCACAGATACGCAGTATTTT
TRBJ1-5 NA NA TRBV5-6 CASSLGGVRYSNQPQHF TGTGCCAGCAGCCTGGGGGGGGTCCGCTATAGCAATCAGCCCCAGCATTTT
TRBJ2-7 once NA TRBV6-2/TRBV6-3 CASSYLGASSYEQYF TGTGCCAGCAGTTACCTGGGGGCAAGCTCCTACGAGCAGTACTTC
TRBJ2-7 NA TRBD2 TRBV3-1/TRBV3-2 CASTLAGGPGEQYF TGTGCCAGCACCCTAGCGGGGGGGCCGGGCGAGCAGTACTTC
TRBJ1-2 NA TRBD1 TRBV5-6 CASSSLDRGNGYTF TGTGCCAGCAGCTCCTTGGACAGGGGTAATGGCTACACCTTC
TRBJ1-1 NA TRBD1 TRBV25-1 CASSSGGAGKDTEAFF TGTGCCAGCTCGTCAGGGGGCGCCGGGAAGGACACTGAAGCTTTCTTT
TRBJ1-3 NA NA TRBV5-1 CASSLAGKASGNTIYF TGCGCCAGCAGCTTGGCAGGAAAAGCTTCTGGAAACACCATATATTTT
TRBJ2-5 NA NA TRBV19 CASSRGVQETQYF TGTGCCAGTAGTCGCGGGGTACAAGAGACCCAGTACTTC
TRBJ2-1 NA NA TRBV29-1 CSVGLGTYHNEQFF TGCAGCGTCGGCCTCGGGACTTACCACAATGAGCAGTTCTTC
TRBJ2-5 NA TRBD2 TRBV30 CAWSVGGGAGETQYF TGTGCCTGGAGTGTAGGCGGGGGGGCCGGAGAGACCCAGTACTTC
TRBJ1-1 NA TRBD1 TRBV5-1 CASSLGGTANEAFF TGCGCCAGCAGCTTGGGGGGGACAGCGAATGAAGCTTTCTTT
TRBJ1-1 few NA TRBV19 CASSISEMNTEAFF TGTGCCAGTAGTATATCAGAAATGAACACTGAAGCTTTCTTT
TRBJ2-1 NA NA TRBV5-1 CASSLGLNNEQFF TGCGCCAGCAGCTTGGGACTGAACAATGAGCAGTTCTTC
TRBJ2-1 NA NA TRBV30 CAWRGSSYNEQFF TGTGCCTGGCGGGGGAGCTCCTACAATGAGCAGTTCTTC
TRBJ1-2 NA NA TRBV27 CASSLGSGDGYTF TGTGCCAGCAGTTTAGGTTCAGGGGATGGCTACACCTTC
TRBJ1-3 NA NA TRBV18 CASSRETAISGNTIYF TGTGCCAGCTCACGTGAGACAGCGATCTCTGGAAACACCATATATTTT
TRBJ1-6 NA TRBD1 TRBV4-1 CASSQGGTAHSPLHF TGCGCCAGCAGCCAAGGCGGGACAGCCCATTCGCCCCTCCACTTT
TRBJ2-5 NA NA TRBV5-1 CASSLGAEETQYF TGCGCCAGCAGCTTGGGGGCCGAAGAGACCCAGTACTTC
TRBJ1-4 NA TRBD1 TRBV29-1 CSVGDRKTEKLFF TGCAGCGTGGGGGACAGGAAGACTGAAAAACTGTTTTTT
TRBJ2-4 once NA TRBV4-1 CASSHPRQTYIQYF TGCGCCAGCAGCCACCCTAGACAGACCTACATTCAGTACTTC
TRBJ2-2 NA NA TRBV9 CASSVEQVNGELFF TGTGCCAGCAGCGTCGAGCAGGTCAACGGGGAGCTGTTTTTT
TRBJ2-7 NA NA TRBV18 CASSPGSGVDF TGTGCCAGCTCACCCGGGTCCGGAGTGGACTTC
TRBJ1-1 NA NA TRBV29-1 CSVEEARGPVNTEAFF TGCAGCGTTGAAGAAGCCAGGGGACCGGTGAACACTGAAGCTTTCTTT
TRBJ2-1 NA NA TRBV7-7 CASSLSPTKYNEQFF TGTGCTAGCAGCTTATCACCCACTAAATACAATGAGCAGTTCTTC
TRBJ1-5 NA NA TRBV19 CASSIDRDARPQHF TGTGCCAGTAGTATAGACAGGGATGCACGGCCCCAGCATTTT